The source of this T cell receptor beta chain is a study of technical replicates of blood from several donors. The germline V gene has CDR1 SNHLY and CDR2 FYNNEI. The CDR3 is made up of 16 amino acids. V dropped 7 bases and J dropped 5 bases, with 23 bases sitting between them. Using immunoSEQ multiplex PCR, the repertoire was profiled, and TCRdb retains in-frame clones only, with some absent. The profile shows about 62,000 clones, approximately 89% of them singletons. Sequenced input: PBMCs. The TCR originated in a human donor in good health. Some clones in this sample may be carry-over from other donors' samples. The genes are TRBV2 and TRBJ2-5, with no clear D. The CDR3 DNA sequence: TGTGCCAGCACCCGCGGAAACGGCGGTCGTGGGGAGACCCAGTACTTC. This codes for CASTRGNGGRGETQYF.